The sequence of this TCR beta chain was determined in a study of T cells after yellow fever vaccination. Study-level background: Each low-cell-number fraction was prepared by means of SMART-Seq v4 Ultra Low Input.

The study, taken as a whole, reports: Clones that expanded after primary vaccination mostly reappeared after the booster (just over 95% CD4, about 91% CD8). Some clonotypes, a small share, were shared between CD4 and CD8 compartments.

To note about this clonotype: The antigen remains unidentified.

The CDR3 contains 15 residues. Trimming cost V 6 bases and J 6 bases, with 17 bases left between them. Per the germline V gene, CDR1 is MNHEY and CDR2 is SMNVEV (reference sequence). TCRdb ran MiXCR on the 5' RACE reads and lists one entry per CDR3 protein. The sample includes roughly 170,000 distinct CDR3 sequences, approximately 9.7% of them seen just once. V gene TRBV27 combines with J gene TRBJ1-4; possible D gene TRBD1, 6 bases. The TCR sequence derives from a man between 18 and 29 years old who received the YFV17D yellow fever vaccine. This material consisted of CD8+ T cells sorted from PBMCs, taken 45 days after the yellow fever booster vaccination. CDR3 protein: CASRLQGTSYEKLFF. The DNA for the CDR3 is TGTGCCAGCAGACTTCAGGGGACAAGTTATGAAAAACTGTTTTTT. The entire variable domain, with the rest obtained from reference TRBV27 and TRBJ1-4, is as follows: EAQVTQNPRYLITVTGKKLTVTCSQNMNHEYMSWYRQDPGLGLRQIYYSMNVEVTDKGDVPEGYKVSRKEKRNFPLILESPSPNQTSLYFCASRLQGTSYEKLFFGSGTQLSVL.